This TCR beta chain was obtained from a study of blood T cells in healthy people across ages. Each donor was a healthy Caucasian individual from Russia, aged roughly 6 to 90. For every donor, a draw yielded around 9.4 milliliters of peripheral blood. This CDR3 has 15 amino acids. Germline lookup yields CDR1 SGHTA and CDR2 FQGNSA. V lost 5 bases to trimming and J lost 5 bases; unmatched junction nucleotides: 8. Study findings and constraints: Relative to aged donors, long-lived donors carried more naive CD4+ cells and displayed higher diversity.

With a J-beta primer mix and a sample-barcoded 5' primer, a second PCR ran 7 to 11 cycles. The template-switch adaptor was a 5' adaptor with 12 random nucleotides. It tagged each cDNA molecule. TCRdb processed the 5' RACE reads anew with MiXCR; each CDR3 protein has one entry. The repertoire consists of approximately 830,000 distinct CDR3 sequences, with 62% occurring once and the leading ten covering about a quarter. Details on this clonotype: As yet, its antigen is unknown.

Sequenced material: blood. This clonotype originated in a man aged 25-40 years in good health. The chain recombines TRBV7-2 with TRBJ2-5, with 10 bases identical to TRBD1. The CDR3 bases are TGTGCCAGCAGCCCCAGAGGGACAGGGGTCGAGACCCAGTACTTC. Protein: CASSPRGTGVETQYF.